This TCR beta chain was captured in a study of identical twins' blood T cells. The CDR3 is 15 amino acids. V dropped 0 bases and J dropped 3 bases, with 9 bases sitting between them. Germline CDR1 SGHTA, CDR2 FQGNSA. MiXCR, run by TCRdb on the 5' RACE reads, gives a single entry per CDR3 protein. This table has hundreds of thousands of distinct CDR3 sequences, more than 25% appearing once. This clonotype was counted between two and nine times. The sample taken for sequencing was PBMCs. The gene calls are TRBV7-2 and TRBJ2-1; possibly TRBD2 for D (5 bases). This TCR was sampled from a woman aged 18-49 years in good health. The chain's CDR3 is CASSLAGVNYNEQFF. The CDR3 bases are TGTGCCAGCAGCTTAGCGGGAGTGAACTACAATGAGCAGTTCTTC.